This passage covers 9 T cell receptor beta chains from one sample sequenced in a study of T cell responses to AZD1222 COVID-19 vaccine. The repertoire was sequenced with immunoSEQ multiplex PCR; TCRdb's copy has only in-frame clones and lacks some. The sample contains some 130,000 clones, about 94% of which appear only once. The source was peripheral blood, collected on day 0 of AZD1222 vaccination. The receptors were gathered from an adult in good health.

In this sample, this clone turned up a few times. This chain links TRBV30 with TRBJ2-5; D is unresolved. V lost 3 bases and J 5 bases, leaving 16 bases between the germline ends. The germline V gene has CDR1 GTSNPN and CDR2 SVGIG (reference sequence). The CDR3 consists of 14 residues. CDR3 DNA sequence: TGTGCCTGGAGGGCAGGCGGTCTTAAGGAGACCCAGTACTTC. It codes for CAWRAGGLKETQYF.

The rearrangement uses TRBV6-4 and TRBJ2-1; possible D gene TRBD2, 6 bases. V lost 2 bases and J lost 6, with 8 bases in between. CDR1 is MRHNA and CDR2 is SNTAGT in the germline V gene. The CDR3 is 13 residues long. The CDR3 is CASSDQRANEQFF. CDR3 bases: TGTGCCAGCAGTGACCAGCGGGCCAATGAGCAGTTCTTC.

The chain combines TRBV19 with TRBJ1-5; D gene ambiguous. Trimming removed 3 bases from V and 5 bases from J, with 8 bases in between. The CDR3 extends over 13 amino acids. Germline CDR1 is LNHDA and CDR2 is SQIVND (reference sequence). The CDR3 loop is CASSIAGHQPQHF. The CDR3 DNA is TGTGCCAGTAGTATTGCCGGACATCAGCCCCAGCATTTT.

The chain recombines TRBV7-6 with TRBJ2-3, with 9 bases that match TRBD1. The CDR3 consists of 14 residues. The ends lost 4 bases at V and 5 bases at J; junction bases unmatched: 4. Germline-derived CDR1 and CDR2 are SGHVS and FNYEAQ. CDR3 loop: CASSSGQGIDTQYF. The DNA of the CDR3 is TGTGCCAGCAGCTCCGGACAGGGGATAGATACGCAGTATTTT.

This sequence joins TRBV6-5 and TRBJ1-5; D is perhaps TRBD1 (6 bases). The germline V gene has CDR1 MNHEY and CDR2 SVGAGI. V was trimmed by 6 bases and J by 3 bases, leaving 12 bases between them. The CDR3 extends over 14 amino acids. The CDR3 region is CASRPQGINQPQHF. In nucleotides, the CDR3 is TGTGCCAGCAGACCCCAGGGGATCAATCAGCCCCAGCATTTT.

This clone was observed a single time. This chain uses TRBV7-8 with TRBJ2-5; 11 bases line up with TRBD1. CDR1 SGHVS and CDR2 FQNEAQ come from the germline V gene. Trimming removed 4 bases from V and 5 bases from J; junction bases left unmatched: 6. The CDR3 length is 15 residues. The CDR3 reads CASSSGQGAGETQYF. DNA of the CDR3: TGTGCCAGCAGCTCCGGACAGGGGGCCGGGGAGACCCAGTACTTC. Supplemented by reference TRBV7-8 and TRBJ2-5, the full variable domain reads GAGVSQSPRYKVAKRGQDVALRCDPISGHVSLFWYQQALGQGPEFLTYFQNEAQLDKSGLPSDRFFAERPEGSVSTLKIQRTQQEDSAVYLCASSSGQGAGETQYFGPGTRLLVL.

The chain couples TRBV20-1 to TRBJ2-5, with D uncertain. Germline V CDR1 and CDR2: DFQATT, SNEGSKA (reference sequence). The V and J ends lost 3 bases and 4 bases respectively, with 15 bases between them. CDR3 size: 14 residues. CDR3 DNA sequence: TGCAGTGCTAGTTTTTTCACAGTAAGAGAGACCCAGTACTTC. It specifies CSASFFTVRETQYF.

A single count supports this clone. V is TRBV6-5 and J is TRBJ2-6; no clear D gene. The CDR3 has 15 amino acids. Trimming stripped 8 bases from V and 0 bases from J, with 11 bases between. Germline assignment: CDR1 MNHEY and CDR2 SVGAGI. The CDR3 DNA sequence: TGTGCCAGCTATCGGCAGCCCTCTGGGGCCAACGTCCTGACTTTC. Its translation is CASYRQPSGANVLTF.

Remarks on this clone: The sample contains more than one DNA sequence encoding this CDR3. The V and J genes are TRBV27 and TRBJ1-2; TRBD1 might be the D (6 bases). Germline CDR1 reads MNHEY; CDR2 reads SMNVEV (reference sequence). V lost 6 bases, J lost 1 base, and 6 bases lay in between. This CDR3 has 12 amino acids. The CDR3 protein is CASSRGNYGYTF. Written as DNA, the CDR3 is TGTGCCAGCAGCAGGGGTAACTATGGCTACACCTTC.